Sequencing of this T cell receptor (beta chain) was carried out in a study of cytomegalovirus exposure and HLA in healthy donors. Study at large: Most genotyped donors, 81% of roughly 400, had Caucasian-associated genetic ancestry. Points from the study as a whole: Later analysis identified a missense DCLRE1C variant that was linked to TCR beta V- and J-gene trimming. Listed as cytomegalovirus-associated were 150 or so TCR beta chains. Later on, an analysis showed TCR association rates differing by HLA locus, with DRB1 the most and HLA-C the fewest.

As for this clone: Its cognate antigen is unknown.

This PCR relied on a set of 60 Vbeta primers and 13 Jbeta primers. This table comes from immunoSEQ multiplex PCR, and its TCRdb copy is limited to in-frame clones, with some not included. Recorded here are some 71,000 clones; the top ten clones represent more than 1.5%. Germline V lookup: CDR1 MNHEY, CDR2 SVGAGI. CDR3 size: 15 residues. Trimming stripped 0 bases from V and 0 bases from J, with 8 bases between. The specimen sequenced was PBMCs. This rearrangement joins TRBV6-5 to TRBJ2-5; no reliable D call. This clonotype was sampled from a woman aged 25 to 39 in good health and CMV-seronegative. The CDR3 sequence: CASSYSSWYQETQYF. CDR3 sequence (DNA): TGTGCCAGCAGTTACTCCAGTTGGTACCAAGAGACCCAGTACTTC.